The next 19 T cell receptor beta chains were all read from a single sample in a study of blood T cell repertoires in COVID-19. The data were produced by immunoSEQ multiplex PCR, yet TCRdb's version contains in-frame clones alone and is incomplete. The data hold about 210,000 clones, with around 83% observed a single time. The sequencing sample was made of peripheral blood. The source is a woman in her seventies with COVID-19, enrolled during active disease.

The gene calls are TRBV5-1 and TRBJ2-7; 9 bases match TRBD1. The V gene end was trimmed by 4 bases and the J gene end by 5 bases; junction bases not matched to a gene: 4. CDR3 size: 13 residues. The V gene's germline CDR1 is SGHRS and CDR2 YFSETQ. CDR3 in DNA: TGCGCCAGCAGCCCACAGGGGGCGAACGAGCAGTACTTC. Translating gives CASSPQGANEQYF. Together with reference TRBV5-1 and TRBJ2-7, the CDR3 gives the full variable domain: KAGVTQTPRYLIKTRGQQVTLSCSPISGHRSVSWYQQTPGQGLQFLFEYFSETQRNKGNFPGRFSGRQFSNSRSEMNVSTLELGDSALYLCASSPQGANEQYFGPGTRLTVT.

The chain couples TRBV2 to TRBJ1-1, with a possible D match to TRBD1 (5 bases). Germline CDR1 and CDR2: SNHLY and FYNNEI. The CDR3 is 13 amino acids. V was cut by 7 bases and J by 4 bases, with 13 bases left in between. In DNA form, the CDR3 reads TGTGCCAGCAACTTGGGGGGGAGCACTGAAGCTTTCTTT. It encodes CASNLGGSTEAFF.

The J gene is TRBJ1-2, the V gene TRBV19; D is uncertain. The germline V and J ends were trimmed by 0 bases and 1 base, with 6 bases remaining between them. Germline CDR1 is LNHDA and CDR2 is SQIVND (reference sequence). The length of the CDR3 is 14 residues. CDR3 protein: CASSIDGRNYGYTF. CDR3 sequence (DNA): TGTGCCAGTAGTATAGACGGTCGTAACTATGGCTACACCTTC.

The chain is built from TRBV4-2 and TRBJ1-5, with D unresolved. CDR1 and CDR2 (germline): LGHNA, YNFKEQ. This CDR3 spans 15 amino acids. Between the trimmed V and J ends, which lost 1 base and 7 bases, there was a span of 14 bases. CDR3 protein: CASSQGGGVGQPQHF. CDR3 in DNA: TGTGCCAGCAGCCAAGGCGGAGGCGTTGGACAGCCCCAGCATTTT.

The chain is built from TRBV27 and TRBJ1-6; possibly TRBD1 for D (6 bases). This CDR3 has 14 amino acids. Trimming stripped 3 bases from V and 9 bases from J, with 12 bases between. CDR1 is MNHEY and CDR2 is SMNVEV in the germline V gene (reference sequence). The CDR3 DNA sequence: TGTGCCAGCAGTTTTAAGGCAGGGGTTTCACCCCTCCACTTT. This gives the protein CASSFKAGVSPLHF.

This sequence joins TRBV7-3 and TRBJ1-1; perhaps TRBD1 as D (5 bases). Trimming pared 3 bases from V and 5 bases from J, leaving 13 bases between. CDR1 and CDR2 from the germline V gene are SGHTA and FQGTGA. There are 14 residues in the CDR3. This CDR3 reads CASSLAGPGTEAFF. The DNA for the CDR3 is TGTGCCAGCAGCTTGGCGGGGCCGGGGACTGAAGCTTTCTTT.

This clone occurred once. CDR3 amino acids: CATDGYTF. The CDR3 nucleotides are TGTGCCACCGATGGCTACACCTTC. This chain uses TRBV6-1 with TRBJ1-2, with no clear D. Germline V gives CDR1 MNHNS, CDR2 SASEGT. The CDR3 consists of 8 residues. Trimming shortened V by 10 bases and J by 6 bases, and 3 bases separated the two germline ends.

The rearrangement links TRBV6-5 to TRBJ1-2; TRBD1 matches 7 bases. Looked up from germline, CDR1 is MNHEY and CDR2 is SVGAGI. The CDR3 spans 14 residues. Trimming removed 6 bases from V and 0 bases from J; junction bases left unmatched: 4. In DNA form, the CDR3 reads TGTGCCAGCAGGAATACAGGGGCTAACTATGGCTACACCTTC. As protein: CASRNTGANYGYTF.

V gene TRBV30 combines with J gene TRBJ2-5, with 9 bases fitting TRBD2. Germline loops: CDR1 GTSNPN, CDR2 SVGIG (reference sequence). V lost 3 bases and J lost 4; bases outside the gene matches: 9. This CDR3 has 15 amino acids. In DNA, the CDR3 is TGTGCCTGGAGCGGGGGACTAGCAATCGGAGAGACCCAGTACTTC. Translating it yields CAWSGGLAIGETQYF. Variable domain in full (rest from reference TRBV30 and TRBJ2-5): SQTIHQWPATLVQPVGSPLSLECTVEGTSNPNLYWYRQAAGRGLQLLFYSVGIGQISSEVPQNLSASRPQDRQFILSSKKLLLSDSGFYLCAWSGGLAIGETQYFGPGTRLLVL.

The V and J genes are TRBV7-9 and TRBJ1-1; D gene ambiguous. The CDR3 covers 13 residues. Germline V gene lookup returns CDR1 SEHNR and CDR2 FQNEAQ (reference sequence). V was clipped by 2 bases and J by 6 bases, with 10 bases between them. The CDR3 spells CASSLSWRAEAFF. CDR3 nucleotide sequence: TGTGCCAGCAGCTTATCATGGCGGGCTGAAGCTTTCTTT.

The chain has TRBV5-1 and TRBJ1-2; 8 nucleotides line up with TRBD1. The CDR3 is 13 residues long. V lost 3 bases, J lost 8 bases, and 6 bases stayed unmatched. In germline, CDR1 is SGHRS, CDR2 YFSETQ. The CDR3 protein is CASSSGQGRGYTF. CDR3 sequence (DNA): TGCGCCAGCAGCTCCGGACAGGGTAGGGGCTACACCTTC.

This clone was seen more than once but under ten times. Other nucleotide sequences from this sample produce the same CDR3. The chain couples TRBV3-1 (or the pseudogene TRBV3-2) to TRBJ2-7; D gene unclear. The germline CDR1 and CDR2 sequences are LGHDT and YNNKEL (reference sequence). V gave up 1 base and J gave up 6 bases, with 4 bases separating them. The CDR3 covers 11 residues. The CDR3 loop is CASSQVSEQYF. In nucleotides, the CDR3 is TGTGCCAGCAGCCAAGTTAGCGAGCAGTACTTC.

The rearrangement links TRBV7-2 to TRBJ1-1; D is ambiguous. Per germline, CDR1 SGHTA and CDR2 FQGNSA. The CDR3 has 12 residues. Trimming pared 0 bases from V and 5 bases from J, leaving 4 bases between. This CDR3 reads CASSLAQTEAFF. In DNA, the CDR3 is TGTGCCAGCAGCTTAGCACAAACTGAAGCTTTCTTT.

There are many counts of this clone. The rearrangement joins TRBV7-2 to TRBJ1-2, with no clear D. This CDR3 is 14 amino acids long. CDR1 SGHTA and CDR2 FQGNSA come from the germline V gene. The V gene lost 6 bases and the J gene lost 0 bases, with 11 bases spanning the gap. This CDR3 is CASRPPRANYGYTF. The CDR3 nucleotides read TGTGCCAGCAGGCCCCCGAGAGCTAACTATGGCTACACCTTC.

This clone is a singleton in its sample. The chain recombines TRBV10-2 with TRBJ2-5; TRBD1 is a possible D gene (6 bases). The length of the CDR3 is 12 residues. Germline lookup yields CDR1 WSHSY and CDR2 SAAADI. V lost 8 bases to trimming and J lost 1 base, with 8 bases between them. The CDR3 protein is CASGDTQETQYF. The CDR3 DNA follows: TGCGCCAGCGGGGACACCCAAGAGACCCAGTACTTC.

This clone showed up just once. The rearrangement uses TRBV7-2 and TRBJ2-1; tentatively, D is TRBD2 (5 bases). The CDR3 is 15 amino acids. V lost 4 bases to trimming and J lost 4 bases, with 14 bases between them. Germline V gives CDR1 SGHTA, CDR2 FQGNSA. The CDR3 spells CASSSSVLVYNEQFF. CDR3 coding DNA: TGTGCCAGCAGCTCCTCCGTACTAGTTTACAATGAGCAGTTCTTC.

The DNA of the CDR3 is TGTGCCAGCAGTTCGACAGGGTGGAACACAGATACGCAGTATTTT. The encoded protein is CASSSTGWNTDTQYF. The gene calls are TRBV27 and TRBJ2-3, with TRBD1 matching 7 bases. The length of the CDR3 is 15 residues. CDR1 MNHEY and CDR2 SMNVEV come from the germline V gene (reference sequence). The ends lost 4 bases at V and 2 bases at J; junction bases unmatched: 6.

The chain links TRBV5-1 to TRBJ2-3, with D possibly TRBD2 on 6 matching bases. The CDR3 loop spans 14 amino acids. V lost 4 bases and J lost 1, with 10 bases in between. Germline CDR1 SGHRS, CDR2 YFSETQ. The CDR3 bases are TGCGCCAGCAGCCGGGACTCGGGCACAGATACGCAGTATTTT. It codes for CASSRDSGTDTQYF.

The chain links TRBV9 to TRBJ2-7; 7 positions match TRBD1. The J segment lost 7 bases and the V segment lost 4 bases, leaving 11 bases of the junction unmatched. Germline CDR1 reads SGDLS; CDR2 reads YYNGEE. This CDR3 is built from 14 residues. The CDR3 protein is CASSPRQGRGEQYF. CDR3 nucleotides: TGTGCCAGCAGCCCGCGACAGGGCCGAGGGGAGCAGTACTTC.